The rows below give T cell receptor beta chains drawn from one sample of a study of cytomegalovirus exposure and HLA in healthy donors. Some clones are missing from TCRdb's copy, which holds only in-frame ones; the method was immunoSEQ multiplex PCR. The sample records 140,000 to 150,000 clones, roughly nine tenths being singletons. The sample comprised PBMCs. Receptors were obtained from a man younger than 35 in good health and CMV-seronegative. Both conserved end residues are part of each CDR3. The order of the fields is clone size, J gene, D gene, V gene, CDR3 protein, CDR3 DNA. D genes are given only for firm matches. The size field is filled for only some rows; it gives once, few, many or a size class.

>-|TRBJ2-1|TRBD2|TRBV7-9
CASSFLAGDSDEQFF
TGTGCCAGCAGTTTTTTAGCGGGAGATTCGGATGAGCAGTTCTTC
>-|TRBJ2-1|TRBD2|TRBV9
CASSVAPGTGGHEQFF
TGTGCCAGCAGCGTAGCCCCCGGGACGGGGGGACATGAGCAGTTCTTC
>-|TRBJ1-2|TRBD1|TRBV7-9
CASSLEVVRGPYGYTF
TGTGCCAGCAGCTTAGAGGTCGTCAGGGGGCCCTATGGCTACACCTTC
>once|TRBJ2-5|TRBD2|TRBV9
CASSVGPRGGETQYF
TGTGCCAGCAGCGTAGGCCCCCGCGGGGGAGAGACCCAGTACTTC
>-|TRBJ2-7|-|TRBV7-2
CASSQAGDSYEQYF
TGTGCCAGCAGCCAAGCGGGTGACTCCTACGAGCAGTACTTC
>-|TRBJ2-1|-|TRBV21-1
CASSKVGTGGDNEQFF
TGTGCCAGCAGCAAAGTCGGGACAGGCGGGGACAATGAGCAGTTCTTC
>-|TRBJ2-1|TRBD1|TRBV27
CASRRQGFGNEQFF
TGTGCCAGTCGGAGACAGGGGTTCGGCAATGAGCAGTTCTTC
>once|TRBJ1-1|TRBD1|TRBV10-3
CAISESGGIQAFF
TGTGCCATCAGTGAGTCAGGGGGCATCCAAGCTTTCTTT
>-|TRBJ2-3|-|TRBV7-9
CASSRSSSTDTQYF
TGTGCCAGCAGCCGTTCGTCTAGCACAGATACGCAGTATTTT
>once|TRBJ1-2|-|TRBV5-1
CASSFTGRDGYTF
TGCGCCAGCAGCTTTACAGGGCGAGATGGCTACACCTTC
>few|TRBJ2-1|-|TRBV27
CASSYPPGKYNEQFF
TGTGCCAGCAGTTACCCCCCCGGGAAGTACAATGAGCAGTTCTTC
>once|TRBJ2-7|TRBD1|TRBV10-2
CASSGFGTGSYEQYF
TGCGCCAGCAGTGGGTTCGGGACAGGATCCTACGAGCAGTACTTC
>-|TRBJ1-5|-|TRBV6-1
CASRRPGIPNQPQHF
TGTGCCAGCAGAAGACCAGGAATCCCTAATCAGCCCCAGCATTTT
>few|TRBJ1-3|TRBD1|TRBV6-1
CASSEAPGGFSGNTIYF
TGTGCCAGCAGTGAAGCCCCAGGGGGATTCTCTGGAAACACCATATATTTT
>-|TRBJ2-1|-|TRBV10-2
CASSEELGGSWDNEQFF
TGCGCCAGCAGTGAGGAATTGGGTGGGAGCTGGGACAATGAGCAGTTCTTC
>once|TRBJ1-3|-|TRBV5-1
CASSAVSGNTIYF
TGCGCCAGCAGCGCAGTCTCTGGAAACACCATATATTTT
>-|TRBJ2-7|-|TRBV7-9
CASSSGSPYYEQYF
TGTGCCAGCAGCTCCGGGAGCCCTTACTACGAGCAGTACTTC
>-|TRBJ1-3|TRBD1|TRBV19
CASRTSGQIISGNTIYF
TGTGCCAGCAGAACCTCGGGACAGATAATCTCTGGAAACACCATATATTTT
>-|TRBJ2-2|-|TRBV11-3
CASSLGHSTGELFF
TGTGCCAGCAGCTTAGGGCACAGCACCGGGGAGCTGTTTTTT
>-|TRBJ1-1|TRBD1|TRBV6-1
CASSRTGGTEAFF
TGTGCCAGCAGTCGGACAGGGGGCACTGAAGCTTTCTTT
>-|TRBJ2-5|TRBD2|TRBV11-3
CASSFLAGGRETQYF
TGTGCCAGCAGCTTCCTAGCGGGGGGGCGGGAGACCCAGTACTTC
>-|TRBJ1-3|TRBD1|TRBV27
CASRSGTALSGNTIYF
TGTGCCAGCAGATCAGGGACAGCCCTCTCTGGAAACACCATATATTTT
>-|TRBJ2-1|TRBD2|TRBV27
CASSSGPGGRDEQFF
TGTGCCAGCAGTTCCGGACCCGGGGGGAGAGATGAGCAGTTCTTC
>-|TRBJ2-1|TRBD1|TRBV19
CASNAGTGGSRQFF
TGTGCCAGTAATGCCGGGACAGGGGGCTCCCGGCAGTTCTTC
>-|TRBJ2-1|-|TRBV23-1
CASSQRELVNEQFF
TGCGCCAGCAGTCAAAGGGAGCTGGTCAATGAGCAGTTCTTC
>-|TRBJ2-5|TRBD2|TRBV5-6
CASRTAGTSGRARETQYF
TGTGCCAGCAGAACGGCCGGGACTAGCGGGAGGGCGCGTGAGACCCAGTACTTC
>-|TRBJ2-1|TRBD2|TRBV29-1
CSVGLANNEQFF
TGCAGCGTGGGACTAGCCAACAATGAGCAGTTCTTC
>-|TRBJ1-2|-|TRBV14
CASKEGVGGYTF
TGTGCCAGCAAGGAGGGAGTGGGTGGCTACACCTTC
>-|TRBJ1-5|-|TRBV28
CASRGTGGQPQHF
TGTGCCAGCAGGGGGACGGGAGGGCAGCCCCAGCATTTT
>-|TRBJ2-3|TRBD2|TRBV27
CASSWGGVTDTQYF
TGTGCCAGCAGTTGGGGGGGGGTGACAGATACGCAGTATTTT
>-|TRBJ2-1|TRBD2|TRBV14
CASSLPGAGGDEQFF
TGTGCCAGCAGCCTCCCGGGAGCGGGAGGGGATGAGCAGTTCTTC
>-|TRBJ1-5|TRBD1|TRBV27
CATADRDSNQPQHF
TGTGCCACCGCGGACAGGGATAGCAATCAGCCCCAGCATTTT
>-|TRBJ1-1|TRBD1|TRBV5-6
CASSLGDRGTEAFF
TGTGCCAGCAGCTTGGGGGACAGGGGCACTGAAGCTTTCTTT
>-|TRBJ2-5|-|TRBV30
CAWTEITGRQETQYF
TGTGCCTGGACTGAAATTACAGGGAGACAAGAGACCCAGTACTTC
>-|TRBJ1-2|-|TRBV6-5
CASSYSTANYGYTF
TGTGCCAGCAGTTACTCGACAGCTAACTATGGCTACACCTTC
>-|TRBJ1-1|-|TRBV6-1
CASSVEVNTEAFF
TGTGCCAGCAGTGTAGAAGTGAACACTGAAGCTTTCTTT
>-|TRBJ1-2|-|TRBV4-1
CASSQDKEVGQGGYTF
TGCGCCAGCAGCCAAGATAAGGAAGTGGGGCAGGGGGGCTACACCTTC
>-|TRBJ1-6|-|TRBV5-8
CASSSRASSPLHF
TGTGCCAGCAGCTCAAGAGCCTCTTCACCCCTCCACTTT